This TCR beta chain was observed in a study of blood T cell repertoires in COVID-19. Study in general: PBMCs, B-cell-depleted T cells, or T cells provided the cDNA or gDNA that made up the material.

Each participant's cohort was designated according to participant-reported clinical history. The CDR3 runs 16 residues. Trimming cost V 6 bases and J 0 bases, with 17 bases left between them. The germline gives CDR1 MDHEN, CDR2 SYDVKM. The data were produced by immunoSEQ multiplex PCR, yet TCRdb's version contains in-frame clones alone and is incomplete. The table shows some 290,000 clones, with about nine tenths occurring only once. This clonotype was obtained from a woman aged 25-40 years who had recovered from COVID-19. Source material: PBMCs or T cells enriched from blood (not recorded which). V usage is TRBV28 and J usage is TRBJ1-1; D is perhaps TRBD1 (6 bases). The CDR3 bases are TGTGCCAGCAGCCCCCCCCAGGGGATAATGAACACTGAAGCTTTCTTT. Its protein is CASSPPQGIMNTEAFF.